These 14 T cell receptor beta chains were all obtained from the same sample, sequenced in a study of radiation and T cells in renal cell carcinoma. Assay used: immunoSEQ multiplex PCR; TCRdb lists only in-frame clones, some missing. The sample holds approximately 51,000 clones; approximately 80% are singletons and the top ten take 31%. Regarding time point: baseline pretreatment blood. Documented treatment: 15 Gy SBRT to primary tumor, nephrectomy 4 weeks later. The starting material was blood, obtained from a patient whose treatment included radiotherapy and nephrectomy. These receptor sequences come from a woman in her 70s with renal cell carcinoma.

This rearrangement joins TRBV12-5 to TRBJ2-1; D possibly uses TRBD1 or TRBD2 (7 bases each). The CDR3 runs to 14 residues. Trimming removed 5 bases at V and 8 bases at J, with 16 bases between. Per the germline V gene, CDR1 is LGHNT and CDR2 is FRNRAP. The CDR3 region has the DNA TGTGCTAGTGGTCCCCGGGGAGGGGGCTATGAGCAGTTCTTC. Its translation: CASGPRGGGYEQFF.

The chain links TRBV27 to TRBJ2-7, with 7 bases aligning to TRBD2. The CDR3 loop spans 15 amino acids. The V segment lost 6 bases and the J segment 2 bases; nucleotides outside the gene matches: 10. Germline CDR1 reads MNHEY; CDR2 reads SMNVEV (reference sequence). CDR3 protein: CASSASSGGTYEQYF. The CDR3 DNA reads as TGTGCCAGCAGCGCTTCCTCGGGAGGTACCTACGAGCAGTACTTC.

V gene TRBV28 combines with J gene TRBJ1-1; TRBD1 matches at 7 bases. Germline V gene data show CDR1 as MDHEN and CDR2 as SYDVKM. V trimming: 3 bases; J trimming: 5 bases; junction bases outside the gene matches: 9. CDR3 length: 15 amino acids. CDR3 sequence: CASSLFEGAGTEAFF. The CDR3 bases are TGTGCCAGCAGTTTGTTTGAGGGGGCAGGTACTGAAGCTTTCTTT. The complete variable domain, with remaining parts taken from reference TRBV28 and TRBJ1-1, reads DVKVTQSSRYLVKRTGEKVFLECVQDMDHENMFWYRQDPGLGLRLIYFSYDVKMKEKGDIPEGYSVSREKKERFSLILESASTNQTSMYLCASSLFEGAGTEAFFGQGTRLTVV.

V is TRBV5-1 and J is TRBJ1-2, with TRBD1 as a possible D gene (5 bases). The CDR3 length is 16 residues. Germline V gene sequence: CDR1 SGHRS, CDR2 YFSETQ. Trimming removed 4 bases from V and 8 bases from J, with 24 bases in between. CDR3 protein: CASSPDGGVFNEGYTF. As DNA, the CDR3 is TGCGCCAGCAGCCCGGATGGGGGAGTATTTAATGAAGGCTACACCTTC.

The chain carries TRBV27 and TRBJ1-2; 8 nucleotides line up with TRBD1. The length of the CDR3 is 15 residues. Germline V lookup: CDR1 MNHEY, CDR2 SMNVEV (reference sequence). Germline trimming cut 6 bases from V and 4 bases from J; bases unmatched to any gene: 10. CDR3 amino acids: CASRGDRGESYGYTF. The CDR3 coding sequence is TGTGCCAGCAGGGGCGACAGGGGCGAGAGCTATGGCTACACCTTC.

V is TRBV4-2 and J is TRBJ2-3; TRBD2 aligns across 9 bases. Unmatched junction bases numbered 5, after V lost 4 bases and J lost 0 bases. The CDR3 spans 16 residues. The V gene's germline CDR1 is LGHNA and CDR2 YNFKEQ. The CDR3 region is CASSPQAGGSTDTQYF. The CDR3 DNA sequence: TGTGCCAGCAGCCCCCAAGCGGGAGGAAGCACAGATACGCAGTATTTT.

The CDR3 DNA sequence: TGTGCCAGTACGGACAGTTCGAAAGCGGAGACCCAGTACTTC. Encoded protein: CASTDSSKAETQYF. The rearrangement joins TRBV19 to TRBJ2-5; possible D gene TRBD1, 6 bases. CDR1 LNHDA and CDR2 SQIVND come from the germline V gene (reference sequence). The CDR3 sequence is 14 residues long. Trimming took off 7 bases at V and 5 bases at J, with 17 bases between the two ends.

This chain joins TRBV29-1 and TRBJ2-7; no firm D call. CDR3 length: 12 residues. Trimming cost V 1 base and J 0 bases, with 4 bases left between them. Germline CDR1 is SQVTM and CDR2 is ANQGSEA. In DNA form, the CDR3 reads TGCAGCGTTGAAGCTGGCTCCTACGAGCAGTACTTC. This encodes CSVEAGSYEQYF.

This rearrangement joins TRBV7-6 to TRBJ2-2; 11 bases are shared with TRBD1. V lost 6 bases to trimming and J lost 4 bases; unmatched junction nucleotides: 4. Per the germline V gene, CDR1 is SGHVS and CDR2 is FNYEAQ. The CDR3 loop spans 15 amino acids. The CDR3 is CASRPGTGGTGELFF. As DNA, the CDR3 is TGTGCCAGCAGGCCCGGGACAGGGGGCACCGGGGAGCTGTTTTTT.

The V call is TRBV27, the J call TRBJ2-1; TRBD1 agrees at 7 bases. CDR3 length: 15 amino acids. V was clipped by 5 bases and J by 12 bases; unmatched bases: 16. CDR1 is MNHEY, CDR2 SMNVEV, per germline (reference sequence). In nucleotides, the CDR3 is TGTGCCAGCAGTCCCCCCAGAGGGGGCGGTGGTAGGCAGTTCTTC. This gives the protein CASSPPRGGGGRQFF.

This clone was recorded at least ten times. This chain connects TRBV7-9 to TRBJ1-4; TRBD1 aligns across 7 bases. With 4 bases clipped from V and 5 bases from J, the junction kept 7 bases outside the gene matches. CDR1 and CDR2 from the germline V gene are SEHNR and FQNEAQ (reference sequence). This CDR3 is 15 amino acids long. The CDR3 DNA reads as TGTGCCAGCAGCTGGGGGGACAGCCGAAATGAAAAACTGTTTTTT. Its protein product is CASSWGDSRNEKLFF.

This chain joins TRBV25-1 and TRBJ1-3; 9 nucleotides agree with TRBD1. The CDR3 runs to 13 residues. The V gene end was trimmed by 7 bases and the J gene end by 7 bases; junction bases not matched to a gene: 5. The germline CDR1 and CDR2 sequences are MGHDK and SYGVNS. The CDR3 protein is CASTDRGINTIYF. The CDR3 nucleotides read TGTGCCAGCACGGACAGGGGTATCAACACCATATATTTT. Full variable domain (missing parts from reference TRBV25-1 and TRBJ1-3): EADIYQTPRYLVIGTGKKITLECSQTMGHDKMYWYQQDPGMELHLIHYSYGVNSTEKGDLSSESTVSRIRTEHFPLTLESARPSHTSQYLCASTDRGINTIYFGEGSWLTVV.

This clone came up once. The chain recombines TRBV10-3 with TRBJ1-4; the D gene is possibly TRBD1 (5 bases). V lost 6 bases and J 3 bases, leaving 11 bases between the germline ends. Germline V gene data show CDR1 as ENHRY and CDR2 as SYGVKD. The length of the CDR3 is 14 residues. The CDR3 here is CAIRDSAANEKLFF. The DNA for the CDR3 is TGTGCCATCAGAGACAGCGCGGCTAATGAAAAACTGTTTTTT.

V gene TRBV2 combines with J gene TRBJ2-7; D is undetermined. Germline assignment: CDR1 SNHLY and CDR2 FYNNEI. This CDR3 comprises 11 residues. Trimming removed 0 bases from V and 7 bases from J, with 4 bases in between. The CDR3 DNA reads as TGTGCCAGCAGTGAAGCGGGGGAGCAGTACTTC. Its protein product is CASSEAGEQYF.